Shown below are 17 T cell receptor beta chains from a single sample sequenced in a study of beta chain features in type 1 diabetes. Findings of the study overall: Shorter TCRB CDR3s, moderately but significantly so, were found in Type 1 diabetes patients in all four CD4+ subsets.

Reverse transcribing all isolated RNA meant expressed TCRB transcripts were sequenced. Data came from immunoSEQ multiplex PCR; TCRdb stores just in-frame clones and leaves some out. The table has some 160,000 clones, 6.5% to 8.5% seen once. Their antigens remain unidentified. Material: central memory CD4+ T cells from blood. Receptors originate from a woman younger than 35 with type 1 diabetes.

This clone was detected only a few times. The chain uses TRBV29-1 and TRBJ2-7, with D possibly being TRBD2 (7 bases). Trimming left V 5 bases short and J 5 bases short, with 13 bases between. Germline values: CDR1 SQVTM, CDR2 ANQGSEA. This CDR3 spans 12 amino acids. CDR3 sequence (DNA): TGCAGCGTTCGGGGGGCGAAAAACGAGCAGTACTTC. This sequence encodes CSVRGAKNEQYF.

A few counts support this clone. CDR3 DNA: TGCAGCGTTGAAGGGACAGGGGTAAATTCTGGCTACACCTTC. Its protein product is CSVEGTGVNSGYTF. The chain has TRBV29-1 and TRBJ1-2; 9 nucleotides align to TRBD1. The CDR3 extends over 14 amino acids. V lost 1 base and J lost 7; bases outside the gene matches: 7. Germline CDR1 and CDR2: SQVTM and ANQGSEA.

This rearrangement joins TRBV4-3 to TRBJ1-3; D remains ambiguous. The ends were cut back, 0 bases at V and 0 bases at J, with 9 bases in the middle. The CDR3 runs 16 residues. Germline CDR1 is LGHNA and CDR2 is YSLEER. The CDR3 region has the DNA TGCGCCAGCAGCCAAGAAATAACAAACTCTGGAAACACCATATATTTT. This translates into CASSQEITNSGNTIYF.

V and J are TRBV5-4 and TRBJ2-2; TRBD2 matches at 14 bases. This CDR3 has 17 amino acids. V shed 4 bases and J 6 bases; nucleotides not matched to a gene: 8. The V gene's germline CDR1 is SGHNT and CDR2 YYREEE (reference sequence). The CDR3 DNA reads TGTGCCAGCAGCCGCGGGACTAGCGGGAGAACGGCCGGGGAGCTGTTTTTT. It codes for CASSRGTSGRTAGELFF.

V and J are TRBV30 and TRBJ1-2, with D possibly matching TRBD1 (5 bases). V lost 0 bases and J 1 base, leaving 6 bases between the germline ends. This CDR3 spans 13 amino acids. Germline V gene data show CDR1 as GTSNPN and CDR2 as SVGIG (reference sequence). The CDR3 nucleotides are TGTGCCTGGAGTGTAGACAGTAACTATGGCTACACCTTC. Translated, it gives CAWSVDSNYGYTF. Full variable domain (outside the CDR3, taken from reference TRBV30 and TRBJ1-2): SQTIHQWPATLVQPVGSPLSLECTVEGTSNPNLYWYRQAAGRGLQLLFYSVGIGQISSEVPQNLSASRPQDRQFILSSKKLLLSDSGFYLCAWSVDSNYGYTFGSGTRLTVV.

This clone was seen a handful of times. This sample includes further DNA sequences coding for the same CDR3. V usage is TRBV2 and J usage is TRBJ2-5; 9 nucleotides agree with TRBD2. This CDR3 comprises 15 residues. J was trimmed by 5 bases and V by 1 base; bases with no gene match: 5. The germline V gene encodes CDR1 SNHLY and CDR2 FYNNEI. The CDR3 sequence: CASSEGLAGQETQYF. CDR3 in DNA: TGTGCCAGCAGTGAAGGGCTAGCGGGGCAGGAGACCCAGTACTTC.

This clone was picked up a small number of times. The rearrangement links TRBV19 to TRBJ2-5; 8 bases line up with TRBD2. With V trimmed by 3 bases and J by 1 base, 4 bases remained unmatched. There are 15 residues in the CDR3. Germline V gives CDR1 LNHDA, CDR2 SQIVND (reference sequence). The CDR3 sequence is CASSIQAGGQETQYF. DNA for the CDR3: TGTGCCAGTAGTATCCAGGCGGGGGGCCAAGAGACCCAGTACTTC.

The sample holds a few counts of this clone. This chain links TRBV28 with TRBJ2-2; TRBD1 agrees at 7 bases. Unmatched junction bases numbered 9, after V lost 7 bases and J lost 4 bases. The germline gives CDR1 MDHEN, CDR2 SYDVKM. The CDR3 covers 15 residues. Written as DNA, the CDR3 is TGTGCCAGCACCCTGGGACAGCGTTCCACCGGGGAGCTGTTTTTT. Translating gives CASTLGQRSTGELFF.

This chain links TRBV27 with TRBJ1-6, with 8 bases aligning to TRBD1. Germline V gene lookup returns CDR1 MNHEY and CDR2 SMNVEV (reference sequence). The V gene end was trimmed by 6 bases and the J gene end by 5 bases; junction bases not matched to a gene: 6. This CDR3 is built from 15 residues. CDR3 sequence: CASRPDRGDNSPLHF. CDR3 nucleotides: TGTGCCAGCAGACCCGACAGGGGAGATAATTCACCCCTCCACTTT.

This clone has a handful of counts. J is TRBJ2-7 and V is TRBV6-1; the match to TRBD2 covers 9 bases. Trimming cost V 7 bases and J 3 bases; bases outside gene matches: 4. Germline CDR1 is MNHNS and CDR2 is SASEGT. The CDR3 is 13 residues long. The CDR3: CASTLAGVYEQYF. CDR3 DNA: TGTGCCAGCACCTTAGCGGGAGTCTACGAGCAGTACTTC.

This clone was counted only a few times. J is TRBJ2-2 and V is TRBV7-9; D uncertain. Trimming stripped 5 bases from V and 3 bases from J, with 10 bases between. Per germline, CDR1 SEHNR and CDR2 FQNEAQ (reference sequence). The CDR3 runs to 14 residues. The CDR3 spells CASSPARDTGELFF. DNA of the CDR3: TGTGCCAGCAGCCCCGCCCGGGACACCGGGGAGCTGTTTTTT. The full variable domain, its missing parts supplied by reference TRBV7-9 and TRBJ2-2, is DTGVSQNPRHKITKRGQNVTFRCDPISEHNRLYWYRQTLGQGPEFLTYFQNEAQLEKSRLLSDRFSAERPKGSFSTLEIQRTEQGDSAMYLCASSPARDTGELFFGEGSRLTVL.

The chain combines TRBV14 with TRBJ2-1; 7 bases fit TRBD1. The CDR3 covers 13 residues. Losses at the gene ends were 4 bases for V and 6 bases for J; bases not matched to a gene: 3. Germline CDR1 SGHDN, CDR2 FVKESK. CDR3 nucleotide sequence: TGTGCCAGCAGCCCGACAGGGTTCAATGAGCAGTTCTTC. It is translated as CASSPTGFNEQFF.

The chain carries TRBV2 and TRBJ2-7; possibly TRBD2 for D (7 bases). Between the trimmed V and J ends, which lost 6 bases and 4 bases, there was a span of 22 bases. Germline CDR1 and CDR2: SNHLY and FYNNEI. This CDR3 has 16 amino acids. The chain's CDR3 is CASSDEEWRGLYEQYF. The CDR3 region has the DNA TGTGCCAGCAGCGATGAGGAGTGGCGGGGGCTGTACGAGCAGTACTTC.

In nucleotides, the CDR3 is TGTGCCAGCTCACCGGCCGAAGAGACCCAGTACTTC. Translation gives CASSPAEETQYF. The chain has TRBV18 and TRBJ2-5; D not resolved. V lost 3 bases and J lost 3, with 5 bases in between. The CDR3 contains 12 residues. Germline assignment: CDR1 KGHSH and CDR2 LQKENI.

This clone occurred a few times. Germline is not matched at one junction end, which may reflect a read error. The chain uses TRBV11-2 and TRBJ2-7; tentatively, D is TRBD1 (5 bases). Germline V gene sequence: CDR1 SGHAT, CDR2 FQNNGV. The CDR3 runs 13 residues. The CDR3 loop reads CASSLGTIGAPVF. The CDR3 nucleotides are TGTGCCAGCAGCTTAGGCACTATAGGGGCTCCGGTCTTC.

In this sample, this clone turned up a few times. The CDR3 spells CASSLPGRRPDEKLFF. In DNA form, the CDR3 reads TGTGCCAGCAGTTTGCCTGGTCGGCGGCCGGATGAAAAACTGTTTTTT. The chain combines TRBV28 with TRBJ1-4; D unclear. The germline V gene encodes CDR1 MDHEN and CDR2 SYDVKM. CDR3 length: 16 amino acids. Between the trimmed V and J ends, which lost 3 bases and 6 bases, there was a span of 17 bases.

This clone was seen more than once but under ten times. V gene TRBV7-9 combines with J gene TRBJ1-1; weak D call: TRBD1 (6 bases). CDR1 and CDR2 from the germline V gene are SEHNR and FQNEAQ (reference sequence). The CDR3 is 15 residues long. The ends were cut back, 5 bases at V and 1 base at J, with 14 bases in the middle. CDR3: CASSLEGQRNTEAFF. In DNA, the CDR3 is TGTGCCAGCAGCCTGGAAGGACAGCGGAACACTGAAGCTTTCTTT.